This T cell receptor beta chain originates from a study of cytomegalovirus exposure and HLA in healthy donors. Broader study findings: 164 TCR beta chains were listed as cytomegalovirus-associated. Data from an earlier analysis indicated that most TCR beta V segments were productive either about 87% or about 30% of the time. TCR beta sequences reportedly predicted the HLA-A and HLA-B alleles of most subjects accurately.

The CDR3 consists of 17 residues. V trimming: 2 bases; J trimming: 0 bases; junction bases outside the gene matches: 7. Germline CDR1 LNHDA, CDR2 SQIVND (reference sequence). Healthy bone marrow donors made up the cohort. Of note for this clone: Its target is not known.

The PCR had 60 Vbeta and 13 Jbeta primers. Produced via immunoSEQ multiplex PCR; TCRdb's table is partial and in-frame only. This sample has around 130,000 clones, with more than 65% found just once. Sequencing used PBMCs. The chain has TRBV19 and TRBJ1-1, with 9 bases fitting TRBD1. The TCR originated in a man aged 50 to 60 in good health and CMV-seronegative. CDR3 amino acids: CASSIRADRGLNTEAFF. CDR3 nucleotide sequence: TGTGCCAGTAGTATAAGAGCGGACAGGGGATTGAACACTGAAGCTTTCTTT.